These 25 T cell receptor beta chains were all obtained from the same sample, sequenced in a study of identical twins (dated by TCRdb to between 2015 and 2016). The library was generated by 5' RACE. The run used an Illumina HiSeq 2000. TCRdb cleaned the public reads at Q25 with fastp, built clones with MiXCR and kept in-frame beta chains. Under each unique CDR3 protein, matching rows form one entry showing the most common genes and DNA. The sample has just under 650,000 distinct CDR3 sequences on record, roughly 7.2% of them singletons. Over 1.5% of the sample comes from the top ten. The same sample was also used in a study of yellow fever vaccine responses in identical twins.

The source material was PBMCs. Receptor source: a woman between 18 and 29 years old in good health.

The J gene is TRBJ2-7, the V gene TRBV5-1; D may be TRBD2 (6 bases). CDR3 length equals 15 residues. Per the germline V gene, CDR1 is SGHRS and CDR2 is YFSETQ. V was trimmed by 2 bases and J by 5 bases, leaving 17 bases between them. CDR3 nucleotides: TGCGCCAGCAGCTTAATGGGGCTAGCGATCGACGAGCAGTACTTC. Translation: CASSLMGLAIDEQYF. Based on the CDR3 plus reference TRBV5-1 and TRBJ2-7, the full variable domain is KAGVTQTPRYLIKTRGQQVTLSCSPISGHRSVSWYQQTPGQGLQFLFEYFSETQRNKGNFPGRFSGRQFSNSRSEMNVSTLELGDSALYLCASSLMGLAIDEQYFGPGTRLTVT.

The chain couples TRBV9 to TRBJ2-7; D remains unclear. This CDR3 contains 20 residues. In germline, CDR1 is SGDLS, CDR2 YYNGEE. V was pared by 4 bases and J by 3 bases, with 32 bases between. CDR3 residues: CASSRAMVVQPYDEDYEQYF. CDR3 DNA sequence: TGTGCCAGCAGCCGGGCGATGGTCGTACAGCCGTATGACGAAGACTACGAGCAGTACTTC.

This clonotype occurred a few times. This chain joins TRBV7-7 and TRBJ2-5, with 10 bases fitting TRBD1. CDR1 and CDR2 from the germline V gene are SSHAT and FNYEAQ (reference sequence). The junction had 7 bases not matched to a gene; V was cut back by 4 bases and J by 5 bases. The CDR3 spans 15 residues. This CDR3 reads CASSSSGQGWETQYF. The CDR3 DNA is TGTGCCAGCAGCTCGTCGGGACAGGGGTGGGAGACCCAGTACTTC.

This clonotype came up many times. The chain recombines TRBV12-3 or TRBV12-4 with TRBJ1-5; D is ambiguous. V dropped 2 bases and J dropped 0 bases, with 8 bases sitting between them. The CDR3 is 15 amino acids. The chain's CDR3 is CASSLSGYSNQPQHF. In nucleotides, the CDR3 is TGTGCCAGCAGTTTATCAGGATATAGCAATCAGCCCCAGCATTTT.

This clonotype was found a few times. V gene TRBV25-1 combines with J gene TRBJ2-1; TRBD2 agrees at 8 bases. This CDR3 region has 14 residues. The germline CDR1 and CDR2 sequences are MGHDK and SYGVNS. V gave up 4 bases and J gave up 8 bases; unmatched junction bases: 7. This CDR3 is CASSAWTSFDEQFF. DNA of the CDR3: TGTGCCAGCAGTGCCTGGACTAGCTTCGATGAGCAGTTCTTC. The full variable domain, with the rest looked up from reference TRBV25-1 and TRBJ2-1, is EADIYQTPRYLVIGTGKKITLECSQTMGHDKMYWYQQDPGMELHLIHYSYGVNSTEKGDLSSESTVSRIRTEHFPLTLESARPSHTSQYLCASSAWTSFDEQFFGPGTRLTVL.

This clonotype was counted a few times. The CDR3 DNA sequence: TGTGCCAGCCGAATCAGTGGGGGGAGATACGAGCAGTACTTC. This gives the protein CASRISGGRYEQYF. V and J are TRBV6-1 and TRBJ2-7; maybe TRBD2 (6 bases). There are 14 residues in the CDR3. Germline V CDR1 and CDR2: MNHNS, SASEGT. Trimming stripped 8 bases from V and 4 bases from J, with 18 bases between.

CDR3 loop: CASSPWGRGGLITPPRYEQYV. In DNA, the CDR3 is TGTGCCAGCAGTCCCTGGGGGCGGGGGGGCCTCATAACCCCTCCTAGGTACGAGCAGTACGTC. The chain combines TRBV27 with TRBJ2-7; TRBD2 agrees at 9 bases. Germline V gene lookup returns CDR1 MNHEY and CDR2 SMNVEV (reference sequence). There are 21 residues in the CDR3. Germline trimming cut 5 bases from V and 4 bases from J; bases unmatched to any gene: 27.

J is TRBJ2-6 and V is TRBV2; TRBD1 matches 7 bases. V shed 9 bases and J 2 bases; nucleotides not matched to a gene: 1. The germline gives CDR1 SNHLY, CDR2 FYNNEI. The CDR3 runs 13 residues. The CDR3 loop reads CASTGAGANVLTF. The DNA for the CDR3 is TGTGCCAGTACAGGGGCTGGGGCCAACGTCCTGACTTTC.

This clonotype was recorded a few times. V is TRBV5-1 and J is TRBJ2-1; D unclear. CDR3 length equals 15 residues. The ends were cut back, 0 bases at V and 0 bases at J, with 7 bases in the middle. CDR1 is SGHRS and CDR2 is YFSETQ in the germline V gene. The CDR3 nucleotides are TGCGCCAGCAGCTTGGATGACTTCTCCTACAATGAGCAGTTCTTC. This codes for CASSLDDFSYNEQFF.

This chain connects TRBV2 to TRBJ2-1; 8 bases are shared with TRBD1. V shed 9 bases, J shed 4 bases, and the junction held 2 bases outside the gene matches. Germline V lookup: CDR1 SNHLY, CDR2 FYNNEI. The CDR3 is 12 amino acids. The CDR3 here is CASWTGYNEQFF. The CDR3 DNA is TGTGCCAGTTGGACAGGGTACAATGAGCAGTTCTTC. Full variable domain (remainder filled in from reference TRBV2 and TRBJ2-1): EPEVTQTPSHQVTQMGQEVILRCVPISNHLYFYWYRQILGQKVEFLVSFYNNEISEKSEIFDDQFSVERPDGSNFTLKIRSTKLEDSAMYFCASWTGYNEQFFGPGTRLTVL.

This clonotype showed up just a few times. J is TRBJ1-4 and V is TRBV20-1, with D unresolved. Germline V gives CDR1 DFQATT, CDR2 SNEGSKA (reference sequence). CDR3 length equals 14 residues. Trimming left V 0 bases short and J 5 bases short, with 10 bases between. Written as DNA, the CDR3 is TGCAGTGCTAGAGATGGAAGAACCAATGAAAAACTGTTTTTT. The encoded protein is CSARDGRTNEKLFF.

The V gene is TRBV6-1, the J gene TRBJ1-2; TRBD1 matches at 8 bases. Germline trimming cut 0 bases from V and 4 bases from J; bases unmatched to any gene: 4. The CDR3 extends over 15 amino acids. Per the germline V gene, CDR1 is MNHNS and CDR2 is SASEGT. CDR3 bases: TGTGCCAGCAGTGAAGCGCTTCAGGGGGCCTATGGCTACACCTTC. It translates to CASSEALQGAYGYTF.

This chain links TRBV4-2 with TRBJ2-7, with D maybe TRBD1 (7 bases). The V end was cut by 6 bases, the J end by 3 bases, with 30 bases between. Germline values: CDR1 LGHNA, CDR2 YNFKEQ. This CDR3 region has 19 residues. The CDR3 DNA reads as TGTGCCAGCAGGGGGGGAGGCTTGGGGACAGATCTTTTGAGCTACGAGCAGTACGTC. It codes for CASRGGGLGTDLLSYEQYV.

This clonotype was seen repeatedly, ten times or more. This rearrangement joins TRBV20-1 to TRBJ2-5; 9 bases line up with TRBD2. Germline lookup yields CDR1 DFQATT and CDR2 SNEGSKA (reference sequence). The J segment lost 4 bases and the V segment lost 6 bases, leaving 6 bases of the junction unmatched. This CDR3 contains 13 residues. CDR3 amino acids: CSAQGLAGETQYF. The CDR3 bases are TGCAGTGCCCAGGGACTAGCTGGAGAGACCCAGTACTTC.

The chain joins TRBV7-2 to TRBJ2-2; maybe TRBD1 (5 bases). Germline values: CDR1 SGHTA, CDR2 FQGNSA. The CDR3 is made up of 17 amino acids. Trimming removed 0 bases from V and 5 bases from J, with 16 bases in between. The CDR3 reads CASSLAGLGEITGELFF. CDR3 in DNA: TGTGCCAGCAGCTTAGCGGGGTTAGGGGAAATTACCGGGGAGCTGTTTTTT.

This CDR3 is CASSAGDRDQETQYF. For the CDR3, the DNA is TGTGCCAGCAGCGCCGGGGACAGGGACCAAGAGACCCAGTACTTC. The chain uses TRBV9 and TRBJ2-5, with 9 nucleotides matching TRBD1. J was trimmed by 0 bases and V by 3 bases; bases with no gene match: 3. The CDR3 runs 15 residues. Germline CDR1 is SGDLS and CDR2 is YYNGEE.

A few counts support this clonotype. V is TRBV14 and J is TRBJ2-1; D unclear. The V gene's germline CDR1 is SGHDN and CDR2 FVKESK. V lost 7 bases, J lost 10 bases, and 20 bases lay in between. The length of the CDR3 is 14 residues. The CDR3 DNA reads as TGTGCCAGCACCAGAAGTCTAGGGATTGGGGAGCAGTTCTTC. This encodes CASTRSLGIGEQFF.

The sample holds a few counts of this clonotype. The gene calls are TRBV5-1 and TRBJ2-1; 9 positions match TRBD2. J was trimmed by 7 bases and V by 0 bases; bases with no gene match: 11. Per germline, CDR1 SGHRS and CDR2 YFSETQ. This CDR3 spans 17 amino acids. The CDR3 bases are TGCGCCAGCAGCTTGGCCCTGACTAGCGGACTCGAAAATGAGCAGTTCTTC. This codes for CASSLALTSGLENEQFF.

This clonotype was seen repeatedly, ten times or more. This chain links TRBV5-1 with TRBJ1-1; D unresolved. The CDR3 has 16 amino acids. Germline V gives CDR1 SGHRS, CDR2 YFSETQ. The germline V and J ends were trimmed by 0 bases and 8 bases, with 20 bases remaining between them. CDR3 nucleotides: TGCGCCAGCAGCTTGGAAGGCAGTCCCTCTTCGGGGGAAGCTTTCTTT. It specifies CASSLEGSPSSGEAFF.

Many counts were recorded for this clonotype. The chain combines TRBV20-1 with TRBJ2-1, with D perhaps TRBD2 (6 bases). The germline V and J ends were trimmed by 1 base and 0 bases, with 16 bases remaining between them. Germline V gene sequence: CDR1 DFQATT, CDR2 SNEGSKA (reference sequence). The CDR3 length is 17 residues. CDR3 sequence reads: CSARGDRGAHSYNEQFF. CDR3 coding DNA: TGCAGTGCTAGAGGGGATCGCGGGGCCCACTCCTACAATGAGCAGTTCTTC.

The table lists this clonotype with a few counts. The rearrangement uses TRBV29-1 and TRBJ1-2; D not resolved. From germline, CDR1 is SQVTM and CDR2 ANQGSEA. This CDR3 contains 12 residues. The V end lost 4 bases, the J end lost 5 bases, and 11 bases lay between the germline ends. CDR3 sequence reads: CSVGGSKYGYTF. CDR3 coding DNA: TGCAGCGTTGGGGGTAGTAAATATGGCTACACCTTC.

This clonotype was seen ten or more times. This chain uses TRBV25-1 with TRBJ2-7; D is ambiguous. The germline CDR1 and CDR2 sequences are MGHDK and SYGVNS. Trimming shortened V by 5 bases and J by 3 bases, and 20 bases separated the two germline ends. CDR3 length: 16 residues. This CDR3 reads CASSIPPLSFIYEQYV. In nucleotides, the CDR3 is TGTGCCAGCAGTATTCCCCCACTCTCTTTTATCTACGAGCAGTACGTC.

This clonotype was detected ten times or more. The chain links TRBV7-8 to TRBJ2-4, with D possibly matching TRBD1 (6 bases). Trimming cost V 5 bases and J 4 bases, with 12 bases left between them. The CDR3 is made up of 14 amino acids. Germline V gene sequence: CDR1 SGHVS, CDR2 FQNEAQ. The CDR3 loop reads CASSPSGQKNIQYF. The CDR3 nucleotides are TGTGCCAGCAGCCCAAGCGGACAGAAAAACATTCAGTACTTC.

The rearrangement joins TRBV3-1 to TRBJ2-2, with TRBD1 matching over 9 bases. Germline-derived CDR1 and CDR2 are LGHDT and YNNKEL (reference sequence). The CDR3 is made up of 15 amino acids. The J segment lost 5 bases and the V segment lost 3 bases, leaving 4 bases of the junction unmatched. Here the CDR3 reads CASSHGQGKTGELFF. The CDR3 DNA follows: TGTGCCAGCAGCCACGGACAGGGGAAGACCGGGGAGCTGTTTTTT.

J is TRBJ2-2 and V is TRBV4-1; 7 nucleotides match TRBD2. This CDR3 is built from 16 residues. CDR1 and CDR2 from the germline V gene are MGHRA and YSYEKL. Trimming removed 4 bases from V and 6 bases from J; junction bases left unmatched: 11. The chain's CDR3 is CASSRGGRGGPGELFF. Written as DNA, the CDR3 is TGCGCCAGCAGCCGGGGGGGACGAGGTGGGCCCGGGGAGCTGTTTTTT.